In its sample, the clone carrying this T cell receptor (beta chain) is medium-sized. The V and J ends lost 5 bases and 0 bases respectively, with 11 bases between them. CDR3 length: 15 amino acids. From germline, CDR1 is MNHEY and CDR2 SVGAGI. Constant-region reverse primers amplified full-length variable regions, followed by semi-nested Nested Universal Primer A PCR. A single record per CDR3 protein comes from TCRdb applying MiXCR to the 5' RACE reads. The sample gives about 10,000 distinct CDR3 sequences, about 30% of which show up once; less than 5% is in the top ten. The clonotype was recovered from a female donor with breast cancer. The sample comprised naive CD4+ T cells sorted from a lymph node. Subset of the sample: naive CD4+ T cells, CD4+CD45RA+CD25-. The chain links TRBV6-5 to TRBJ1-5; perhaps TRBD1 as D (5 bases). The CDR3 sequence is CASSRGQYSNQPQHF. In DNA, the CDR3 is TGTGCCAGCAGTCGTGGACAATATAGCAATCAGCCCCAGCATTTT.